This T cell receptor beta chain was sequenced in a study of OX40 agonist ivuxolimab in advanced cancers. TCRdb's copy holds only in-frame clones and misses some; the assay was immunoSEQ multiplex PCR. Of about 61,000 clones listed, 92% are singletons. A remark on this clone: Its antigen remains unknown.

Broader study findings: Among T cells, CD8+ cells averaged more expanded clones than CD4+ cells.

The germline gives CDR1 LNHDA, CDR2 SQIVND (reference sequence). V was cut by 9 bases and J by 0 bases, with 3 bases left in between. CDR3 size: 10 residues. The sequence was obtained from an adult with an advanced solid tumor such as melanoma, head and neck, liver or kidney cancer. The sequenced sample was CD4+ or CD8+ T cells sorted from blood, obtained in a trial of the OX40 agonist ivuxolimab. The chain combines TRBV19 with TRBJ2-7, with no clear D. In nucleotides, the CDR3 is TGTGCCAGCAGCTCCTACGAGCAGTACGTC. The encoded protein is CASSSYEQYV.